Sequencing of this T cell receptor beta chain was carried out in a study of cytomegalovirus exposure and HLA in healthy donors. Study context: HLA-typed donors contributed some 77 million unique TCRs, which were held in an early data release. There were 300 to 400 genotyped donors. Of these, roughly 86% fell in the genetic ancestry cluster associated with self-reported Caucasian donors. The study's findings and limits: A later analysis appeared to link common viral pathogens to several of the most significant clusters. For TCR beta chains, V- and J-gene trimming was later linked to a missense DCLRE1C variant.

About this clone: The antigen is unknown.

The PCR was carried out with 60 Vbeta primers and 13 Jbeta primers. Sequencing was performed with immunoSEQ multiplex PCR; in TCRdb, only in-frame clones are kept and a portion is missing. The table records about 57,000 clones, approximately 83% of them present only once. Germline assignment: CDR1 SGHDT and CDR2 YYEEEE. The germline V and J ends were trimmed by 5 bases and 4 bases, with 15 bases remaining between them. CDR3 length: 14 amino acids. The sequenced sample consisted of PBMCs. This sequence was found in a man aged 30 to 45 in good health and CMV-seronegative. The V call is TRBV5-6, the J call TRBJ1-2, with D possibly TRBD1 on 6 matching bases. The CDR3 DNA reads TGTGCCAGCAGTTCAGACAGGCCGCCCTATGGCTACACCTTC. It yields the protein CASSSDRPPYGYTF. The entire variable domain, with the rest obtained from reference TRBV5-6 and TRBJ1-2, is as follows: DAGVTQSPTHLIKTRGQQVTLRCSPKSGHDTVSWYQQALGQGPQFIFQYYEEEERQRGNFPDRFSGHQFPNYSSELNVNALLLGDSALYLCASSSDRPPYGYTFGSGTRLTVV.